What follows describes a single T cell receptor (beta chain). In the authors' methods: Reference gene primer amplification gave nucleated cell count estimates. TCRdb keeps only in-frame clones here, not all; method: immunoSEQ multiplex PCR. V and J calls and clone size are those listed in that table; D and trimming were worked out from the DNA. The data contain about 200,000 clones, 82% of them singletons. Study members were between about 18 and 95 years old and lived in 24 US regions. V lost 0 bases, J lost 0 bases, and 6 bases lay in between. Germline-derived CDR1 and CDR2 are SGHTS and YDEGEE. The CDR3 has 14 amino acids. The entry originates in a study of blood T cell repertoires in COVID-19. As for the study in general: Samples taken during acute and convalescent COVID-19 were collected in the United States, Italy and Spain. T cells, B-cell-depleted T cells, or PBMCs supplied cDNA or gDNA.

This receptor was taken from a woman in her sixties with acute COVID-19. The genes are TRBV5-8 and TRBJ1-2; the D is unclear. The sequenced sample consisted of PBMCs or T cells enriched from blood (not recorded which). Here the CDR3 DNA reads TGTGCCAGCAGCTTGGGGGGAGCTAACTATGGCTACACCTTC. As protein: CASSLGGANYGYTF.